The present T cell receptor beta chain was sequenced within a study of CD8 T cells in ankylosing spondylitis. This clonotype was seen more than once but under ten times. Its antigen is unidentified. V dropped 0 bases and J dropped 8 bases, with 17 bases sitting between them. The germline V gene encodes CDR1 SQVTM and CDR2 ANQGSEA. CDR3 length: 15 residues. Findings and limits, study-wide: Characteristic, it appeared, of ankylosing spondylitis blood was a TCR beta motif of eight highly homologous variants.

Each CDR3 protein is one row after TCRdb ran MiXCR on the 5' RACE reads. The table lists fewer than 400,000 distinct CDR3 sequences, roughly 8% of them singletons. The specimen was blood, either unsorted or a sorted T cell fraction (not recorded which). The chain uses TRBV29-1 and TRBJ2-4; D not certain. The origin of this receptor is a male donor with ankylosing spondylitis. The CDR3 sequence: CSVEDNSPPWDIQYF. CDR3 nucleotides: TGCAGCGTTGAAGACAATTCCCCCCCGTGGGACATTCAGTACTTC.